These 7 T cell receptor beta chains came from one sample sequenced in a study of blood T cell repertoires in COVID-19. Some clones are missing from TCRdb's copy, which holds only in-frame ones; the method was immunoSEQ multiplex PCR. The sample yields 200,000 to 300,000 clones, about 88% seen once. The material sequenced was peripheral blood. The receptors stem from a woman aged 40 to 50 who had recovered from COVID-19.

The chain has TRBV7-2 and TRBJ2-3; D not certain. The CDR3 contains 14 residues. V was trimmed by 5 bases and J by 0 bases, leaving 9 bases between them. CDR1 and CDR2 from the germline V gene are SGHTA and FQGNSA. CDR3 sequence: CASSRDFSTDTQYF. CDR3 coding DNA: TGTGCCAGCAGCAGAGATTTCAGCACAGATACGCAGTATTTT.

The CDR3 spells CATSPSRGQWETQYF. The CDR3, as DNA: TGTGCCACCAGCCCAAGCCGGGGACAGTGGGAGACCCAGTACTTC. This chain uses TRBV15 with TRBJ2-5; 7 positions agree with TRBD1. Trimming cost V 5 bases and J 5 bases; bases outside gene matches: 11. This CDR3 is 15 amino acids long. Germline V gene lookup returns CDR1 LNHNV and CDR2 YYDKDF (reference sequence).

This rearrangement joins TRBV3-1 (or the pseudogene TRBV3-2) to TRBJ2-3, with D possibly TRBD2 on 6 matching bases. The CDR3 loop spans 15 amino acids. Germline lookup yields CDR1 LGHDT and CDR2 YNNKEL (reference sequence). Trimming took 3 bases from V and 0 from J, leaving 10 bases between them. The CDR3 DNA follows: TGTGCCAGCAGCCAGCGGGGACCGAGCACAGATACGCAGTATTTT. It specifies CASSQRGPSTDTQYF.

The chain carries TRBV18 and TRBJ1-4; D is unresolved. Trimming left V 8 bases short and J 3 bases short, with 10 bases between. The CDR3 covers 13 residues. Germline V CDR1 and CDR2: KGHSH, LQKENI. Here the CDR3 DNA reads TGTGCCAGCACCGCAGTGGCTAATGAAAAACTGTTTTTT. Protein: CASTAVANEKLFF.

The chain carries TRBV7-2 and TRBJ2-3; 12 nucleotides agree with TRBD2. J lost 1 base, V lost 3 bases, and 5 bases had no gene match. The CDR3 has 17 amino acids. The germline V gene encodes CDR1 SGHTA and CDR2 FQGNSA. CDR3 nucleotide sequence: TGTGCCAGCAGCTTCCGGGGACTAGCGGGCCGCACAGATACGCAGTATTTT. Translating gives CASSFRGLAGRTDTQYF.

The rearrangement uses TRBV19 and TRBJ1-5, with D perhaps TRBD1 (5 bases). The V and J ends lost 3 bases and 2 bases respectively, with 23 bases between them. The CDR3 contains 19 residues. Per germline, CDR1 LNHDA and CDR2 SQIVND (reference sequence). CDR3 bases: TGTGCCAGTAGTATTGGGGCAGGGAGGGTCTCTCGGGGCAATCAGCCCCAGCATTTT. Residues: CASSIGAGRVSRGNQPQHF.

This rearrangement joins TRBV10-3 to TRBJ2-1; D is possibly TRBD2 (6 bases). The germline gives CDR1 ENHRY, CDR2 SYGVKD. This CDR3 comprises 13 residues. Trimming removed 4 bases from V and 4 bases from J, with 8 bases in between. The CDR3 region has the DNA TGTGCCATCAGTGCCGGGGGTTACAATGAGCAGTTCTTC. Its translation is CAISAGGYNEQFF.